This T cell receptor beta chain was found in a study of blood T cell repertoires in COVID-19. CDR1 and CDR2 (germline): SGHNT, YENEEA. The CDR3 is 16 residues long. V shed 5 bases and J 4 bases; nucleotides not matched to a gene: 3. Seattle patients were enrolled during active infection and followed longitudinally. Generated by immunoSEQ multiplex PCR, the TCRdb table keeps only in-frame clones and is missing some. The sample yields around 300,000 clones, 75% to 90% seen once. The clonotype originates from a woman aged 30 to 39 with COVID-19, enrolled during active disease. The V gene is TRBV11-3, the J gene TRBJ2-2; TRBD2 matches 14 bases. Input material: peripheral blood. As DNA, the CDR3 is TGTGCCAGCAGCGCCGGGACTAGCGGGAGCACCGGGGAGCTGTTTTTT. This gives the protein CASSAGTSGSTGELFF.